The present T cell receptor beta chain was sequenced within a study of blood T cell repertoires in COVID-19. At the level of the study: The study drew acute and convalescent COVID-19 samples from the United States, Italy and Spain. PBMCs, B-cell-depleted T cells, or T cells provided the cDNA or gDNA that made up the material.

Germline CDR1 and CDR2: ENHRY and SYGVKD. The CDR3 has 15 residues. V lost 7 bases, J lost 7 bases, and 20 bases lay in between. In the original analysis: By means of reference gene primer amplification, nucleated cell counts were estimated. Data came from immunoSEQ multiplex PCR; TCRdb stores just in-frame clones and leaves some out. The DNA was the basis for D and trimming; V, J and clone size are from that table. This repertoire shows 60,000 to 70,000 clones, approximately 85% found once; its top ten account for about 23%. The sample consisted of peripheral blood. The chain joins TRBV10-3 to TRBJ2-1; maybe TRBD1 (5 bases). The origin of this receptor is a man in his fifties or sixties with acute or convalescent COVID-19. Here the CDR3 reads CAINEDREMLNEQFF. The CDR3 DNA follows: TGTGCCATCAATGAAGACAGAGAAATGCTTAATGAGCAGTTCTTC.